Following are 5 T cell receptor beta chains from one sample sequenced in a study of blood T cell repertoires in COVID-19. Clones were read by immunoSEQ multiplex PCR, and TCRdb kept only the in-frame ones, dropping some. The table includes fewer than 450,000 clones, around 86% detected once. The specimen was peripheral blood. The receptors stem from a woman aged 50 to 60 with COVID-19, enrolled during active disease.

The CDR3 DNA reads as TGTGCCAGCAGCCGTCCCGGACAGATGAACAATGAGCAGTTCTTC. This translates into CASSRPGQMNNEQFF. The gene calls are TRBV7-2 and TRBJ2-1; weak D call: TRBD1 (6 bases). Germline V gene data show CDR1 as SGHTA and CDR2 as FQGNSA. Trimming removed 5 bases at V and 5 bases at J, with 16 bases between. This CDR3 has 15 residues.

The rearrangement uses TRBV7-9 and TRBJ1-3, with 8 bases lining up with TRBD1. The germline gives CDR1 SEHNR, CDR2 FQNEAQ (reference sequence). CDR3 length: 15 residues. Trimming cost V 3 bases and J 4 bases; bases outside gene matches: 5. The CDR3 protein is CASSFSRTGGNTIYF. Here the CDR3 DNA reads TGTGCCAGCAGCTTTTCCCGGACAGGGGGAAACACCATATATTTT. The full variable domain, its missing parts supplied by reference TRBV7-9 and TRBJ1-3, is DTGVSQNPRHKITKRGQNVTFRCDPISEHNRLYWYRQTLGQGPEFLTYFQNEAQLEKSRLLSDRFSAERPKGSFSTLEIQRTEQGDSAMYLCASSFSRTGGNTIYFGEGSWLTVV.

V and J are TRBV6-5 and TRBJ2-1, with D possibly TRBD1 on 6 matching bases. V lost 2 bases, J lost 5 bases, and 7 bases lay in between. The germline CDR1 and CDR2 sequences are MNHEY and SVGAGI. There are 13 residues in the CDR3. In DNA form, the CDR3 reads TGTGCCAGCAGTTACGGACAGAACAATGAGCAGTTCTTC. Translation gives CASSYGQNNEQFF.

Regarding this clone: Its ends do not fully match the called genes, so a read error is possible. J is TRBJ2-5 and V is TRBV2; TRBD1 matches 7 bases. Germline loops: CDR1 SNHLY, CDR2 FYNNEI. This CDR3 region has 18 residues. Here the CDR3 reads CASTEGLLAGTAQETQYF. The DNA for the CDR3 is TGTGCCAGCACTGAAGGCCTGTTGGCAGGGACAGCACAAGAGACCCAGTACTTC. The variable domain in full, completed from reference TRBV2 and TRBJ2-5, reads EPEVTQTPSHQVTQMGQEVILRCVPISNHLYFYWYRQILGQKVEFLVSFYNNEISEKSEIFDDQFSVERPDGSNFTLKIRSTKLEDSAMYFCASTEGLLAGTAQETQYFGPGTRLLVL.

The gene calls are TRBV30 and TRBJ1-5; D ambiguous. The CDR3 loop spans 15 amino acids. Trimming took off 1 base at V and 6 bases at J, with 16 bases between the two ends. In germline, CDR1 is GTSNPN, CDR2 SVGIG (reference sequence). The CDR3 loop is CAWSGGMLIGQPQHF. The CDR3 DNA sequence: TGTGCCTGGAGTGGAGGTATGCTCATAGGTCAGCCCCAGCATTTT.